This T cell receptor beta chain was recovered during a study of siplizumab effects on memory and regulatory T cells. With regard to this clone: The antigen is unknown.

Sequencing used immunoSEQ multiplex PCR; TCRdb keeps in-frame clones, though not all of them. The sample includes roughly 11,000 clones, more than 45% seen only once; the top ten take about 39%. The cells of the mixed lymphocyte reaction underwent a roughly 6-day coculture at 37°C. Study conclusions and caveats: Unstimulated naive T cells seemed to show more diversity than memory cells did, and they also seemed to be among the major contributors to the alloresponse.

This CDR3 is built from 15 residues. The germline CDR1 and CDR2 sequences are SGDLS and YYNGEE. Trimming took 4 bases from V and 2 from J, leaving 14 bases between them. The clonotype comes from a human donor in good health; the cells came from an allogeneic mixed lymphocyte reaction. Some clones in this sample may be carry-over from other donors' samples. The sequencing sample was made of CFSE-low (dividing) CD8+ T cells sorted from an allogeneic mixed lymphocyte reaction. V gene TRBV9 combines with J gene TRBJ2-3; maybe TRBD2 (6 bases). CDR3 in amino acids: CASSLSGLNTDTQYF. The CDR3 DNA follows: TGTGCCAGCAGCCTCTCGGGACTTAACACAGATACGCAGTATTTT.